These T cell receptor beta chains were read from a single sample in a study of blood T cell repertoires in COVID-19. Clones were read by immunoSEQ multiplex PCR, and TCRdb kept only the in-frame ones, dropping some. The table records tens of thousands of clones, about 90% of them present only once. Material for sequencing was peripheral blood. Source of these receptors: an elderly woman with COVID-19, enrolled during active disease. The CDR3 runs from the conserved cysteine through the conserved F or W. A D gene is named only where the DNA matches it firmly. A row's size may be missing; if present it is once, few, many or a size class.

v_gene: TRBV6-5
j_gene: TRBJ2-2
d_gene: TRBD1
abundance: .
CDR3aa: CASSYGTGVVTGELFF
CDR3nt: TGTGCCAGCAGTTATGGGACAGGGGTTGTGACCGGGGAGCTGTTTTTT

v_gene: TRBV11-2
j_gene: TRBJ1-4
d_gene: .
abundance: .
CDR3aa: CASSLRVSTNEKLFF
CDR3nt: TGTGCCAGCAGCCTCAGGGTTTCGACTAATGAAAAACTGTTTTTT

v_gene: TRBV30
j_gene: TRBJ2-3
d_gene: .
abundance: .
CDR3aa: CAWSAPTVSTDTQYF
CDR3nt: TGTGCCTGGAGTGCCCCGACAGTTAGCACAGATACGCAGTATTTT

v_gene: TRBV11-3
j_gene: TRBJ2-1
d_gene: TRBD2
abundance: .
CDR3aa: CASSLGGLAGAGNEQFF
CDR3nt: TGTGCCAGCAGCTTAGGGGGACTAGCGGGGGCCGGCAATGAGCAGTTCTTC

v_gene: TRBV3-1/TRBV3-2
j_gene: TRBJ1-6
d_gene: .
abundance: few
CDR3aa: CASSLSSDSPLHF
CDR3nt: TGTGCCAGCAGCCTATCGTCTGATTCACCCCTCCACTTT

v_gene: TRBV6-5
j_gene: TRBJ1-5
d_gene: TRBD1
abundance: .
CDR3aa: CASKPRQGWQPQHF
CDR3nt: TGTGCCAGCAAGCCGCGACAGGGGTGGCAGCCCCAGCATTTT

v_gene: TRBV29-1
j_gene: TRBJ2-2
d_gene: .
abundance: .
CDR3aa: CSARRRGNTGELFF
CDR3nt: TGCAGCGCACGTCGGCGGGGGAACACCGGGGAGCTGTTTTTT

v_gene: TRBV7-3
j_gene: TRBJ1-1
d_gene: TRBD1
abundance: .
CDR3aa: CASSSGRGTAEAFF
CDR3nt: TGTGCCAGCAGCTCAGGCCGCGGGACAGCTGAAGCTTTCTTT

v_gene: TRBV19
j_gene: TRBJ2-5
d_gene: .
abundance: few
CDR3aa: CASSKTDTNQETQYF
CDR3nt: TGTGCCAGTAGTAAGACGGACACAAACCAAGAGACCCAGTACTTC

v_gene: TRBV3-1/TRBV3-2
j_gene: TRBJ2-7
d_gene: TRBD2
abundance: .
CDR3aa: CASSQQAGPYEQYF
CDR3nt: TGTGCCAGCAGCCAACAAGCGGGGCCCTACGAGCAGTACTTC

v_gene: TRBV5-8
j_gene: TRBJ2-3
d_gene: TRBD1
abundance: .
CDR3aa: CASSWGQGEMDTQYF
CDR3nt: TGTGCCAGCAGTTGGGGACAGGGAGAGATGGATACGCAGTATTTT

v_gene: TRBV29-1
j_gene: TRBJ2-7
d_gene: .
abundance: .
CDR3aa: CSVADSAYEQYF
CDR3nt: TGCAGCGTTGCGGACTCCGCCTACGAGCAGTACTTC

v_gene: TRBV18
j_gene: TRBJ1-5
d_gene: .
abundance: .
CDR3aa: CASSPDRNQPQHF
CDR3nt: TGCGCCAGCTCTCCCGACAGGAATCAGCCCCAGCATTTT

v_gene: TRBV19
j_gene: TRBJ1-2
d_gene: TRBD1
abundance: once
CDR3aa: CASRIPGQGGYGYTF
CDR3nt: TGTGCCAGTAGGATCCCGGGACAGGGGGGCTATGGCTACACCTTC